Reported below is one T cell receptor beta chain. Its antigen is still unknown. This specimen comes from a study of CXCR3-negative and CXCR3-positive naive CD8 T cells. Broader study findings: Comparison of naive CXCR3-negative and CXCR3-positive cells revealed similar TRBV-TRBJ usage, while memory cells differed.

This CDR3 is 18 amino acids long. Germline CDR1 and CDR2: LGHNA and YSLEER. CD8+ T cell subsets were each sorted in triplicate, about 290,000 cells apiece. Within the CD8+ T cell compartment, naive cells were CD45RO-CCR7+CD27+CD95-. The authors made the TRB cDNA libraries by 5' RACE using UMI labels. TCRdb re-called the 5' RACE reads and catalogs CDR3 proteins one per entry, DNA excluded. This table holds about 62,000 distinct CDR3 sequences. This TCR came from a human donor in good health. Some clones in this sample may be carry-over from other donors' samples. The gene calls are TRBV4-3 and TRBJ2-1; the TCRdb D gene call, TRBD1, has no DNA to confirm it. The sample taken for sequencing was naive CXCR3- CD8+ T cells from blood. Subset meaning: CD45RO-CCR7+CD27+CD95- naive CD8+ T cells lacking CXCR3 (TNR3-). The CDR3 is CASSQDHQQGLTNNEQFF.